What follows are 13 T cell receptor beta chains derived from one specimen sequenced in a study of T cell repertoires in cytomegalovirus infection. TCRdb reanalysed the reads using MiXCR and keeps one entry per CDR3 protein. This repertoire shows about 700,000 distinct CDR3 sequences, approximately 33% found once; its top ten account for 15% to 20%. For these TCRs, the target antigens are not known. Specimen: cultured PBMCs, collected from culture after CMV antigen stimulation. The receptors here all came from a human donor in good health (CMV status not recorded). Some clones in this sample may be carry-over from other donors' samples.

On this clonotype itself: One end of the junction fails to match germline, which may point to a read error. The chain recombines TRBV7-2 with TRBJ1-6; D not resolved. This CDR3 contains 12 residues. CDR1 is SGHTA and CDR2 is FQGNSA in the germline V gene. CDR3 region: CASSPNNPPLHF. The CDR3 region has the DNA TGTGCCAGCAGCCCGAATAATCCACCCCTCCACTTT.

This chain uses TRBV4-3 with TRBJ2-1; D is ambiguous. The ends were cut back, 4 bases at V and 6 bases at J, with 22 bases in the middle. CDR3 length equals 17 residues. CDR1 LGHNA and CDR2 YSLEER come from the germline V gene. The CDR3 loop is CASSRRSLRIGINEQFF. CDR3 nucleotides: TGCGCCAGCAGCCGGCGCTCACTTAGAATAGGGATCAATGAGCAGTTCTTC.

The J gene is TRBJ2-7, the V gene TRBV7-6; D is ambiguous. CDR1 is SGHVS and CDR2 is FNYEAQ in the germline V gene. This CDR3 has 14 amino acids. Trimming pared 1 base from V and 0 bases from J, leaving 7 bases between. As DNA, the CDR3 is TGTGCCAGCAGCTTAGATATTTCCTCCTACGAGCAGTACTTC. Translation gives CASSLDISSYEQYF.

This clonotype has only a few counts. This rearrangement joins TRBV7-2 to TRBJ2-3; 7 bases agree with TRBD2. Per the germline V gene, CDR1 is SGHTA and CDR2 is FQGNSA. Trimming took 3 bases from V and 4 from J; bases not matched to a gene: 13. The CDR3 loop spans 17 amino acids. This chain's CDR3 is CASSFLLVAGRSDTQYF. The DNA for the CDR3 is TGTGCCAGCAGCTTCCTCCTGGTAGCGGGCCGTTCAGATACGCAGTATTTT.

The table lists this clonotype with many counts. This sequence joins TRBV7-2 and TRBJ1-4, with D unclear. Per germline, CDR1 SGHTA and CDR2 FQGNSA. Trimming stripped 3 bases from V and 4 bases from J, with 3 bases between. The CDR3 sequence is 12 residues long. Here the CDR3 DNA reads TGTGCCAGCAGCTTCCGTAATGAAAAACTGTTTTTT. It is translated as CASSFRNEKLFF.

V usage is TRBV4-3 and J usage is TRBJ2-3; no reliable D call. Germline V gives CDR1 LGHNA, CDR2 YSLEER. The CDR3 sequence is 14 residues long. Trimming left V 2 bases short and J 7 bases short, with 13 bases between. CDR3 loop: CASSQSMGPNTQYF. CDR3 DNA: TGCGCCAGCAGCCAATCCATGGGCCCCAATACGCAGTATTTT.

The chain carries TRBV6-5 and TRBJ2-7; D is ambiguous. CDR3 size: 15 residues. V lost 0 bases to trimming and J lost 0 bases, with 9 bases between them. The germline CDR1 and CDR2 sequences are MNHEY and SVGAGI. The CDR3 region is CASSYSPGSSYEQYF. CDR3 bases: TGTGCCAGCAGTTACTCCCCCGGTAGCTCCTACGAGCAGTACTTC.

V and J are TRBV10-1 and TRBJ2-3; D not resolved. Trimming took off 3 bases at V and 2 bases at J, with 6 bases between the two ends. The germline gives CDR1 WNHNN, CDR2 SYGVQD (reference sequence). This CDR3 contains 13 residues. The CDR3 DNA is TGCGCCAGCAGTGACCTAAACACAGATACGCAGTATTTT. It is translated as CASSDLNTDTQYF.

This clonotype appeared a few times. CDR3 sequence (DNA): TGTGCCAGCAGTTCGGGGACTAGCGGGGGGGCAAACATTCAGTACTTC. It encodes CASSSGTSGGANIQYF. The chain employs TRBV27 and TRBJ2-4, with 16 bases matching TRBD2. The V segment lost 4 bases and the J segment 6 bases; nucleotides outside the gene matches: 3. Per the germline V gene, CDR1 is MNHEY and CDR2 is SMNVEV (reference sequence). This CDR3 has 16 amino acids.

The rearrangement joins TRBV12-5 to TRBJ2-1; the match to TRBD2 covers 15 bases. V lost 3 bases to trimming and J lost 2 bases; unmatched junction nucleotides: 11. The length of the CDR3 is 20 residues. Germline lookup yields CDR1 LGHNT and CDR2 FRNRAP. Here the CDR3 DNA reads TGTGCTAGTGGTTTTGGGACTAGCGGGAGGACCATCCATACCTACAATGAGCAGTTCTTC. As protein: CASGFGTSGRTIHTYNEQFF.

The J gene is TRBJ2-7, the V gene TRBV27; 7 positions match TRBD1. This CDR3 has 13 amino acids. Germline V gene lookup returns CDR1 MNHEY and CDR2 SMNVEV (reference sequence). V shed 5 bases, J shed 6 bases, and the junction held 7 bases outside the gene matches. The CDR3, as DNA: TGTGCCAGCAGTATCCGACAGGGACGCGAGCAGTACTTC. It codes for CASSIRQGREQYF.

The V gene is TRBV5-5, the J gene TRBJ1-1; maybe TRBD1 (5 bases). V lost 2 bases and J lost 10, with 18 bases in between. The CDR3 contains 14 residues. From germline, CDR1 is SGHKS and CDR2 YYEKEE (reference sequence). The CDR3 region has the DNA TGTGCCAGCAGCTTTGGCAGGGCGTTCCCCTCAGCTTTCTTT. Translated, it gives CASSFGRAFPSAFF.

The gene calls are TRBV7-2 and TRBJ2-3; D is uncertain. The germline V and J ends were trimmed by 2 bases and 0 bases, with 6 bases remaining between them. The CDR3 runs to 14 residues. Looked up from germline, CDR1 is SGHTA and CDR2 is FQGNSA. This chain's CDR3 is CASSLMASTDTQYF. The CDR3 DNA reads TGTGCCAGCAGCTTAATGGCTAGCACAGATACGCAGTATTTT.